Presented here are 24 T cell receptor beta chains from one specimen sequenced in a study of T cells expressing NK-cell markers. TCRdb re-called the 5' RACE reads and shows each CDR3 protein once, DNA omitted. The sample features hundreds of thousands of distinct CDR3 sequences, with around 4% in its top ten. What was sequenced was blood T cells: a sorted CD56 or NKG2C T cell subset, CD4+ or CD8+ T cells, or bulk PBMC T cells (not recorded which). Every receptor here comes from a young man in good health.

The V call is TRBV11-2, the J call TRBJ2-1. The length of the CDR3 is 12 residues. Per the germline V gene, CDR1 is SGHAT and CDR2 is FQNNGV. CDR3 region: CASSFDYNEQFF.

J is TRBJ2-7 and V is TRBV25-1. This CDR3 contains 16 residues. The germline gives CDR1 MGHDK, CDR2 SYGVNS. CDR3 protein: CASSESHIGRSYEQYF.

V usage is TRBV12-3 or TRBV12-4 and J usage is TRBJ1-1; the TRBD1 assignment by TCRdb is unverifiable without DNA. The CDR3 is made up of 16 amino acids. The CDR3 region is CASSAPWDRGSTEAFF.

CDR3 residues: CASSAGLAGRPSEQFF. The chain is built from TRBV5-1 and TRBJ2-1; TCRdb reports TRBD2, a call that lacks DNA to check it against. The germline gives CDR1 SGHRS, CDR2 YFSETQ. This CDR3 region has 16 residues. Full variable domain (rest looked up from reference TRBV5-1 and TRBJ2-1): KAGVTQTPRYLIKTRGQQVTLSCSPISGHRSVSWYQQTPGQGLQFLFEYFSETQRNKGNFPGRFSGRQFSNSRSEMNVSTLELGDSALYLCASSAGLAGRPSEQFFGPGTRLTVL.

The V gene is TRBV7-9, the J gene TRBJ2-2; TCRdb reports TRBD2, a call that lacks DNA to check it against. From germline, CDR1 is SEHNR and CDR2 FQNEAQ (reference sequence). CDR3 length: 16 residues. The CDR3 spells CASSRQKGLASGELFF.

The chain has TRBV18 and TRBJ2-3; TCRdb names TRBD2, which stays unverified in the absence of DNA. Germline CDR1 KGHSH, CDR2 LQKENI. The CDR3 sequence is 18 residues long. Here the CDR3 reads CASSPLDRWVSRTDTQYF.

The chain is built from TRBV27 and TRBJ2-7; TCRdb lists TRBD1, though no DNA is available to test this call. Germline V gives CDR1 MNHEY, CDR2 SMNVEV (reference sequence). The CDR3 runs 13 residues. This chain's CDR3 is CASSLGGSDEQYF.

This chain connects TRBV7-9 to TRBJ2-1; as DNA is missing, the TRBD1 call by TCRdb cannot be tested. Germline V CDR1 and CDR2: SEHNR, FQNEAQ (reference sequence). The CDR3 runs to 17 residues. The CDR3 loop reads CASSLGGTGSLGNEQFF.

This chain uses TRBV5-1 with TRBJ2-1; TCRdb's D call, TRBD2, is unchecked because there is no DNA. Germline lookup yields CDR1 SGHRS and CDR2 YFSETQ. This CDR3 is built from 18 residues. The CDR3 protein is CASSLGRYRGSSYNEQFF. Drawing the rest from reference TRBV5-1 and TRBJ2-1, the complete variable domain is KAGVTQTPRYLIKTRGQQVTLSCSPISGHRSVSWYQQTPGQGLQFLFEYFSETQRNKGNFPGRFSGRQFSNSRSEMNVSTLELGDSALYLCASSLGRYRGSSYNEQFFGPGTRLTVL.

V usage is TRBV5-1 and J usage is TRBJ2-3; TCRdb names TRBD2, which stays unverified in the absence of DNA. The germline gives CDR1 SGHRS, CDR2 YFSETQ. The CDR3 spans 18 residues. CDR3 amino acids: CASSLAVLAGDFPDTQYF. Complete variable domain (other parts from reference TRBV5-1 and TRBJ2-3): KAGVTQTPRYLIKTRGQQVTLSCSPISGHRSVSWYQQTPGQGLQFLFEYFSETQRNKGNFPGRFSGRQFSNSRSEMNVSTLELGDSALYLCASSLAVLAGDFPDTQYFGPGTRLTVL.

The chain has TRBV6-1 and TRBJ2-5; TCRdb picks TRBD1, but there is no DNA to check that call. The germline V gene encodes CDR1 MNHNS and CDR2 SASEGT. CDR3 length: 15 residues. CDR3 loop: CASSPRDRTGETQYF.

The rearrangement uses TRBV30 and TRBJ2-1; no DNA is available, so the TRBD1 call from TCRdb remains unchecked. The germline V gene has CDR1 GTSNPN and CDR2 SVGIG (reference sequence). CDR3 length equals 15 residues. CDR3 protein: CAWSVGGGAGNEQFF.

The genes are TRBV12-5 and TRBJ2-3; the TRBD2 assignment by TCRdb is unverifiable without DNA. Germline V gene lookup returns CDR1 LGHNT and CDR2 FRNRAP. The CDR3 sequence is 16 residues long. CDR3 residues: CASGLIIAGAGDTQYF. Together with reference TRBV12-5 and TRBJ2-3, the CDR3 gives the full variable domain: DARVTQTPRHKVTEMGQEVTMRCQPILGHNTVFWYRQTMMQGLELLAYFRNRAPLDDSGMPKDRFSAEMPDATLATLKIQPSEPRDSAVYFCASGLIIAGAGDTQYFGPGTRLTVL.

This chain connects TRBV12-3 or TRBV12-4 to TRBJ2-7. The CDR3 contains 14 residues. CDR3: CASSLVGQSYEQYF.

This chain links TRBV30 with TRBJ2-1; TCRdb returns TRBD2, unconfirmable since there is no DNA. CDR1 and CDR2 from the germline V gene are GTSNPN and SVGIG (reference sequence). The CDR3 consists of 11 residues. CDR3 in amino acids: CALEVSGIPFF.

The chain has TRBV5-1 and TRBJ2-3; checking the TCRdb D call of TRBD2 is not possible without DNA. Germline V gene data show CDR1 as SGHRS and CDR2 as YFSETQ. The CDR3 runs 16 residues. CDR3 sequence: CASSLELAGYTDTQYF.

The CDR3 loop reads CASSSYMRRETQYF. This chain uses TRBV12-3 or TRBV12-4 with TRBJ2-5. This CDR3 has 14 residues.

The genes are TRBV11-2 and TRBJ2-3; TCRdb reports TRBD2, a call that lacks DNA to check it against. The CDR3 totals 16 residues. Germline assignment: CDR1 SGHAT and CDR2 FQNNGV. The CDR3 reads CASSPRRTSGSDTQYF.

The CDR3 protein is CASSVDRVTYNEQFF. V usage is TRBV9 and J usage is TRBJ2-1; TCRdb selects TRBD1, and the lack of DNA leaves this call unchecked. The length of the CDR3 is 15 residues. Germline assignment: CDR1 SGDLS and CDR2 YYNGEE.

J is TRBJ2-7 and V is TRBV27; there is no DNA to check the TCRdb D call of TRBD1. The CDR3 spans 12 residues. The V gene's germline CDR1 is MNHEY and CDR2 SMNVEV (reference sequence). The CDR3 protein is CASADRYYEQYF.

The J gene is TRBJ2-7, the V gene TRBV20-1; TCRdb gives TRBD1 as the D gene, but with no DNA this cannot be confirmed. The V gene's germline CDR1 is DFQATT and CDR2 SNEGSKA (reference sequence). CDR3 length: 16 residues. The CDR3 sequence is CSANSGVSEGSYEQYF.

The CDR3 reads CASSYGLAGGRGYNEQFF. The chain joins TRBV6-2 or TRBV6-3 to TRBJ2-1; the D gene TCRdb calls, TRBD2, cannot be checked with no DNA. The CDR3 totals 18 residues. CDR1 and CDR2 (germline): MNHEY, SVGEGT.

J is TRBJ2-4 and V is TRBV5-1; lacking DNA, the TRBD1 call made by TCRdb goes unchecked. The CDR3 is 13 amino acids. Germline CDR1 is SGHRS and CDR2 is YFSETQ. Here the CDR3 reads CASSLQGMDIQYF.

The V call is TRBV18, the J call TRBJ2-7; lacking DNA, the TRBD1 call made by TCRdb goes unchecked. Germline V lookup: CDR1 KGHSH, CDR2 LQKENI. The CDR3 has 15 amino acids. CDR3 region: CASSPKTGRTHEQYF.